These 30 T cell receptor beta chains share one sample of origin, sequenced in a study of blood T cell repertoires in COVID-19. Measured with immunoSEQ multiplex PCR; TCRdb has only the in-frame clones, and not every one. The data contain over 95,000 clones, around 83% of them singletons. The sample taken for sequencing was peripheral blood. The source is a man aged 65 to 85 with active or convalescent COVID-19.

This clone was found once. V and J are TRBV28 and TRBJ2-5; TRBD2 is a possible D gene (6 bases). CDR1 is MDHEN, CDR2 SYDVKM, per germline. The CDR3 is 16 amino acids. V lost 1 base to trimming and J lost 1 base, with 13 bases between them. CDR3 DNA sequence: TGTGCCAGCAGTTTATATTGGAGGGAAGGCCAAGAGACCCAGTACTTC. Translation: CASSLYWREGQETQYF.

This clone was recorded a few times. The chain combines TRBV5-4 with TRBJ2-2, with 12 bases identical to TRBD1. Germline V CDR1 and CDR2: SGHNT, YYREEE (reference sequence). V shed 5 bases, J shed 5 bases, and the junction held 7 bases outside the gene matches. CDR3 size: 16 residues. CDR3 loop: CASRTGTGGRTGELFF. The DNA of the CDR3 is TGTGCCAGCAGGACCGGGACAGGGGGCCGGACCGGGGAGCTGTTTTTT.

The chain uses TRBV5-1 and TRBJ2-5; 10 bases match TRBD1. Trimming cost V 5 bases and J 5 bases; bases outside gene matches: 6. CDR3 size: 14 residues. Germline-derived CDR1 and CDR2 are SGHRS and YFSETQ. The CDR3 loop reads CASRRDRGEETQYF. In nucleotides, the CDR3 is TGCGCCAGCAGGAGGGACAGGGGTGAGGAGACCCAGTACTTC.

The V and J genes are TRBV7-2 and TRBJ1-3; no clear D gene. Trimming pared 1 base from V and 2 bases from J, leaving 9 bases between. CDR1 SGHTA and CDR2 FQGNSA come from the germline V gene. CDR3 length: 15 amino acids. DNA of the CDR3: TGTGCCAGCAGCTTAGGGAGGGAACCTGGAAACACCATATATTTT. Amino acid sequence: CASSLGREPGNTIYF.

This sequence joins TRBV29-1 and TRBJ1-3; 8 nucleotides agree with TRBD1. The CDR3 sequence is 14 residues long. The junction had 8 bases not matched to a gene; V was cut back by 6 bases and J by 4 bases. Germline CDR1 SQVTM, CDR2 ANQGSEA. CDR3 bases: TGCAGCGTAATCATTGACAGGGGAGGAAACACCATATATTTT. It is translated as CSVIIDRGGNTIYF. Based on the CDR3 plus reference TRBV29-1 and TRBJ1-3, the full variable domain is SAVISQKPSRDICQRGTSLTIQCQVDSQVTMMFWYRQQPGQSLTLIATANQGSEATYESGFVIDKFPISRPNLTFSTLTVSNMSPEDSSIYLCSVIIDRGGNTIYFGEGSWLTVV.

V and J are TRBV12-3 or TRBV12-4 and TRBJ1-6, with D unresolved. This CDR3 has 12 amino acids. V was pared by 3 bases and J by 8 bases, with 5 bases between. CDR3 in DNA: TGTGCCAGCAGTTTCGCGGATTCACCCCTCCACTTT. It encodes CASSFADSPLHF.

The genes are TRBV29-1 and TRBJ1-2; 8 positions match TRBD1. This CDR3 is 15 amino acids long. After removal of 6 bases from V and 0 bases from J, the junction contained 9 bases not matched to a gene. Germline-derived CDR1 and CDR2 are SQVTM and ANQGSEA. The CDR3 nucleotides are TGCAGCGTGTCCAGGGGGCTCTCTTCTAACTATGGCTACACCTTC. Translation gives CSVSRGLSSNYGYTF. Looking up the rest from reference TRBV29-1 and TRBJ1-2 gives the full variable domain: SAVISQKPSRDICQRGTSLTIQCQVDSQVTMMFWYRQQPGQSLTLIATANQGSEATYESGFVIDKFPISRPNLTFSTLTVSNMSPEDSSIYLCSVSRGLSSNYGYTFGSGTRLTVV.

The chain has TRBV23-1 and TRBJ2-6, with a possible D match to TRBD1 (5 bases). TRBV23-1 is assigned to the ORF class and has an uncertain function. Trimming removed 5 bases at V and 6 bases at J, with 20 bases between. This CDR3 comprises 17 residues. The CDR3 protein is CASSKTVWAEVANVLTF. The CDR3 DNA reads TGCGCCAGCAGTAAGACAGTTTGGGCCGAAGTGGCCAACGTCCTGACTTTC.

This clone was seen a handful of times. The rearrangement joins TRBV25-1 to TRBJ2-5, with a possible D match to TRBD1 (6 bases). This CDR3 is 17 amino acids long. From germline, CDR1 is MGHDK and CDR2 SYGVNS. The V end was cut by 3 bases, the J end by 4 bases, with 21 bases between. Here the CDR3 reads CASSDPPGTPEGETQYF. The CDR3 bases are TGTGCCAGCAGTGATCCCCCCGGGACACCCGAGGGAGAGACCCAGTACTTC.

V gene TRBV5-4 combines with J gene TRBJ2-3, with 8 positions matching TRBD2. The CDR3 has 15 residues. The trim removed 2 bases at V and 6 bases at J, leaving 8 bases unmatched. The germline V gene encodes CDR1 SGHNT and CDR2 YYREEE (reference sequence). The DNA for the CDR3 is TGTGCCAGCAGCTTAGACGGGACTAGATTTGATACGCAGTATTTT. Translation gives CASSLDGTRFDTQYF. The full variable domain, its missing parts supplied by reference TRBV5-4 and TRBJ2-3, is ETGVTQSPTHLIKTRGQQVTLRCSSQSGHNTVSWYQQALGQGPQFIFQYYREEENGRGNFPPRFSGLQFPNYSSELNVNALELDDSALYLCASSLDGTRFDTQYFGPGTRLTVL.

This clone came up a few times. The chain joins TRBV5-8 to TRBJ1-2, with D possibly TRBD1 on 6 matching bases. Trimming shortened V by 4 bases and J by 3 bases, and 10 bases separated the two germline ends. The length of the CDR3 is 13 residues. The germline V gene encodes CDR1 SGHTS and CDR2 YDEGEE. The CDR3 sequence: CASSATGYYGYTF. CDR3 nucleotides: TGTGCCAGCAGCGCGACAGGATACTATGGCTACACCTTC.

For this clone: The same CDR3 also results from other DNA sequences found in this sample. CDR3: CASSVAGGIYNEQFF. As DNA, the CDR3 is TGTGCCAGCAGCGTAGCAGGGGGCATCTACAATGAGCAGTTCTTC. The rearrangement uses TRBV9 and TRBJ2-1; TRBD1 agrees at 8 bases. The V gene's germline CDR1 is SGDLS and CDR2 YYNGEE. J was trimmed by 3 bases and V by 0 bases; bases with no gene match: 2. The CDR3 is made up of 15 amino acids.

The chain has TRBV5-1 and TRBJ2-7; D is ambiguous. Deletions cut 0 bases from V and 7 bases from J, with 11 bases between. CDR3 length equals 13 residues. Per the germline V gene, CDR1 is SGHRS and CDR2 is YFSETQ. DNA for the CDR3: TGCGCCAGCAGCTTGGCACAATCGCGGGAGCAGTACTTC. It is translated as CASSLAQSREQYF. The variable domain in full, completed from reference TRBV5-1 and TRBJ2-7, reads KAGVTQTPRYLIKTRGQQVTLSCSPISGHRSVSWYQQTPGQGLQFLFEYFSETQRNKGNFPGRFSGRQFSNSRSEMNVSTLELGDSALYLCASSLAQSREQYFGPGTRLTVT.

The V gene is TRBV6-6, the J gene TRBJ1-1; 7 bases line up with TRBD1. CDR3 length: 15 residues. Germline loops: CDR1 MNHNY, CDR2 SVGAGI (reference sequence). J lost 5 bases, V lost 4 bases, and 10 bases had no gene match. CDR3 amino acids: CASSFVTGVRTEAFF. CDR3 bases: TGTGCCAGCAGTTTTGTAACAGGGGTACGAACTGAAGCTTTCTTT.

This clone was seen only once. V gene TRBV28 combines with J gene TRBJ1-2, with 12 bases identical to TRBD1. The J segment lost 6 bases and the V segment lost 5 bases, leaving 7 bases of the junction unmatched. Germline V gene sequence: CDR1 MDHEN, CDR2 SYDVKM. The CDR3 spans 15 residues. In DNA, the CDR3 is TGTGCCAGCAGTCCCGGGACAGGGGGCTGGAATGGCTACACCTTC. It translates to CASSPGTGGWNGYTF.

Only one count was recorded for this clone. The J gene is TRBJ1-2, the V gene TRBV30, with a possible D match to TRBD1 (6 bases). Germline lookup yields CDR1 GTSNPN and CDR2 SVGIG (reference sequence). Trimming shortened V by 2 bases and J by 3 bases, and 7 bases separated the two germline ends. This CDR3 spans 12 amino acids. CDR3 sequence: CAWSKGDYGYTF. The DNA for the CDR3 is TGTGCCTGGAGTAAGGGGGACTATGGCTACACCTTC.

The rearrangement links TRBV5-1 to TRBJ2-2; TRBD2 aligns across 9 bases. The CDR3 sequence is 15 residues long. The V and J ends lost 0 bases and 4 bases, in that order; junction bases with no gene match: 1. The germline gives CDR1 SGHRS, CDR2 YFSETQ. CDR3 residues: CASSLVAGATGELFF. In nucleotides, the CDR3 is TGCGCCAGCAGCTTGGTAGCGGGAGCCACCGGGGAGCTGTTTTTT.

On this clone itself: The junction departs from the called germline gene at one end, perhaps through a read error. The rearrangement links TRBV6-5 to TRBJ2-2, with 9 bases aligning to TRBD2. The CDR3 covers 15 residues. From germline, CDR1 is MNHEY and CDR2 SVGAGI. CDR3 loop: CARSYSRGGGGELFF. The CDR3 nucleotides read TGTGCCCGCAGTTACTCCCGCGGGGGGGGCGGGGAGCTGTTTTTT.

This clone was seen a few times. One junction end does not reproduce the germline sequence, and a read error may be involved. The J gene is TRBJ1-1, the V gene TRBV5-6; TRBD1 might be the D (6 bases). CDR3 length equals 14 residues. Germline loops: CDR1 SGHDT, CDR2 YYEEEE. The CDR3: CASTLGAGDTEAFF. The CDR3 DNA reads TGTGCCAGCACCTTGGGGGCGGGGGACACTGAAGCTTTCTTT.

The genes are TRBV6-2 or TRBV6-3 and TRBJ2-2, with a tentative D call TRBD1 (5 bases). Trimming took 3 bases from V and 5 from J, leaving 7 bases between them. Germline V gene data show CDR1 as MNHEY and CDR2 as SVGEGT. The CDR3 totals 13 residues. CDR3: CASSYRQTGELFF. The CDR3 coding sequence is TGTGCCAGCAGTTATCGACAGACCGGGGAGCTGTTTTTT.

This chain connects TRBV6-5 to TRBJ1-1; D is uncertain. The germline gives CDR1 MNHEY, CDR2 SVGAGI. V was pared by 8 bases and J by 0 bases, with 7 bases between. This CDR3 contains 12 residues. The CDR3 nucleotides are TGTGCCAGCCGGGTCCTGAACACTGAAGCTTTCTTT. This encodes CASRVLNTEAFF.

The chain uses TRBV10-3 and TRBJ2-5; TRBD1 aligns across 8 bases. CDR3 length: 14 residues. The germline gives CDR1 ENHRY, CDR2 SYGVKD. V lost 6 bases to trimming and J lost 3 bases; unmatched junction nucleotides: 6. This CDR3 is CAISLPDREETQYF. DNA of the CDR3: TGTGCCATCAGCCTCCCGGACAGGGAAGAGACCCAGTACTTC.

The V call is TRBV19, the J call TRBJ2-7; TRBD1 matches 12 bases. V shed 1 base and J 6 bases; nucleotides not matched to a gene: 4. CDR3 length: 15 amino acids. Germline-derived CDR1 and CDR2 are LNHDA and SQIVND (reference sequence). The CDR3 reads CASSIAGTGGGEQYF. In nucleotides, the CDR3 is TGTGCCAGTAGTATAGCCGGGACAGGGGGCGGCGAGCAGTACTTC.

V usage is TRBV11-3 and J usage is TRBJ1-4; 11 nucleotides line up with TRBD1. The CDR3 is made up of 17 amino acids. CDR1 SGHNT and CDR2 YENEEA come from the germline V gene. The ends lost 5 bases at V and 8 bases at J; junction bases unmatched: 13. The CDR3 loop is CASSPGTGGSGREKLFF. The CDR3, as DNA: TGTGCCAGCAGCCCAGGGACAGGGGGGTCCGGAAGGGAAAAACTGTTTTTT.

CDR3 loop: CASRTDRGRDEKLFF. The CDR3 nucleotides are TGTGCCAGTAGGACTGACAGGGGGCGAGATGAAAAACTGTTTTTT. The chain links TRBV19 to TRBJ1-4, with 10 bases aligning to TRBD1. The CDR3 covers 15 residues. V trimming: 6 bases; J trimming: 6 bases; junction bases outside the gene matches: 7. Germline CDR1 LNHDA, CDR2 SQIVND (reference sequence).

About this clone itself: This CDR3 is also generated by other DNA sequences in the sample. V and J are TRBV6-5 and TRBJ2-7; 9 nucleotides match TRBD2. The length of the CDR3 is 14 residues. After removal of 0 bases from V and 4 bases from J, the junction contained 1 base not matched to a gene. Germline CDR1 and CDR2: MNHEY and SVGAGI. This chain's CDR3 is CASSYSAGGYEQYF. CDR3 DNA: TGTGCCAGCAGTTACTCAGCGGGGGGATACGAGCAGTACTTC.

This chain joins TRBV9 and TRBJ1-3; the match to TRBD1 covers 8 bases. Unmatched junction bases numbered 5, after V lost 0 bases and J lost 3 bases. The V gene's germline CDR1 is SGDLS and CDR2 YYNGEE. The CDR3 is 16 amino acids. The CDR3 sequence is CASSVGTGINGNTIYF. The CDR3 nucleotides read TGTGCCAGCAGCGTAGGGACAGGGATAAATGGAAACACCATATATTTT.

The chain carries TRBV2 and TRBJ2-2; TRBD2 aligns across 10 bases. The trim removed 4 bases at V and 1 base at J, leaving 3 bases unmatched. CDR1 and CDR2 from the germline V gene are SNHLY and FYNNEI. The CDR3 spans 16 residues. The CDR3 region has the DNA TGTGCCAGCAGTGGGCCTAGCGGGGGGAACACCGGGGAGCTGTTTTTT. This encodes CASSGPSGGNTGELFF.

This sequence joins TRBV19 and TRBJ2-7, with TRBD1 identical over 10 bases. CDR3 length equals 14 residues. The junction had 4 bases not matched to a gene; V was cut back by 5 bases and J by 3 bases. Germline assignment: CDR1 LNHDA and CDR2 SQIVND (reference sequence). The CDR3 spells CASSARDRGYEQYF. The DNA of the CDR3 is TGTGCCAGTAGTGCCCGGGACAGGGGCTACGAGCAGTACTTC. Using reference TRBV19 and TRBJ2-7 for the parts outside the CDR3, the full variable domain is DGGITQSPKYLFRKEGQNVTLSCEQNLNHDAMYWYRQDPGQGLRLIYYSQIVNDFQKGDIAEGYSVSREKKESFPLTVTSAQKNPTAFYLCASSARDRGYEQYFGPGTRLTVT.

This clone has a handful of counts. The chain has TRBV27 and TRBJ1-2; a possible D gene is TRBD1 (5 bases). V shed 10 bases and J shed 5 bases, with 17 bases lying between them. The CDR3 is 13 residues long. In germline, CDR1 is MNHEY, CDR2 SMNVEV (reference sequence). This chain's CDR3 is CANPKFRGYGYTF. The DNA of the CDR3 is TGTGCCAACCCCAAGTTCCGGGGGTATGGCTACACCTTC.